The 10 T cell receptor beta chains below all came from one sample that was sequenced in a study of T cell clonality in common variable immunodeficiency. Clones were sequenced by immunoSEQ multiplex PCR, and TCRdb holds only the in-frame ones, with some missing. Observed in the sample are 30,000 to 35,000 clones, none of them singletons. No antigens are known for them. Regarding the study as a whole: Fewer deletions and N-nucleotide insertions were reportedly seen in common variable immunodeficiency TCR beta sequences.

The specimen sequenced was peripheral blood mononuclear cells. The source is a human donor with common variable immunodeficiency.

This clone was seen ten or more times. The read finishes 3 residues shy of the CDR3 end, and the germline J gene is used to complete it. The rearrangement uses TRBV7-8 and TRBJ1-1, with no clear D. Germline loops: CDR1 SGHVS, CDR2 FQNEAQ. Trimming cost V 5 bases and J 0 bases, with 10 bases left between them. The CDR3 is 14 residues long. The CDR3 bases that were read are TGTGCCAGCAGCCGTACATCATTGAACACTGAA. It specifies CASSRTSLNTE. The CDR3 as a whole reads CASSRTSLNTEAFF.

This clone came up many times. The CDR3 end lies 3 residues beyond the end of the read and is filled in from the germline J gene. The chain recombines TRBV7-2 with TRBJ1-3; 7 nucleotides agree with TRBD1. The germline CDR1 and CDR2 sequences are SGHTA and FQGNSA. The CDR3 loop spans 15 amino acids. Trimming cost V 1 base and J 3 bases; bases outside gene matches: 3. The DNA read from the CDR3 is TGTGCCAGCAGCTTAGGACAGGGAGGTGGAAACACC. Translation gives CASSLGQGGGNT. The whole CDR3 protein is CASSLGQGGGNTIYF.

This clone showed up many times. The CDR3 goes on 3 residues after the read ends, and that part is filled in from the germline J gene. This chain links TRBV29-1 with TRBJ2-1, with D uncertain. V lost 3 bases and J lost 0, with 9 bases in between. Germline V gene lookup returns CDR1 SQVTM and CDR2 ANQGSEA. This CDR3 is 14 amino acids long. The part of the CDR3 DNA that was read is TGCAGCGTTGATGGCCCTAGCTCCTACAATGAG. Its protein is CSVDGPSSYNE. The whole CDR3 reads CSVDGPSSYNEQFF.

With regard to this clone: Read sequence stops 3 residues before the CDR3 end, and the germline J gene provides the missing end. The V call is TRBV5-6, the J call TRBJ2-7, with 9 bases that match TRBD1. The V gene end was trimmed by 3 bases and the J gene end by 5 bases; junction bases not matched to a gene: 9. The CDR3 totals 15 residues. Germline assignment: CDR1 SGHDT and CDR2 YYEEEE. CDR3 DNA (partial): TGTGCCAGCAGCTCCCGGGACAGGGAGTTTCACGAG. Its translation: CASSSRDREFHE. The complete CDR3 protein is CASSSRDREFHEQYF.

This clone was counted many times. The read halts 3 residues ahead of the CDR3 end, with the missing end drawn from the germline J gene. The rearrangement links TRBV5-1 to TRBJ1-1, with 9 bases fitting TRBD1. CDR1 is SGHRS, CDR2 YFSETQ, per germline. This CDR3 has 16 residues. Germline trimming cut 4 bases from V and 1 base from J; bases unmatched to any gene: 8. Incomplete CDR3 DNA: TGCGCCAGCAGCCTACAGGGGGCCTGGGCGAACACTGAA. Translating it yields CASSLQGAWANTE. The whole CDR3 region reads CASSLQGAWANTEAFF.

This clone was seen more than once but under ten times. At one end the junction does not follow the germline gene, possibly because of a read error. The CDR3 is cut off 3 residues early in the read; its end comes from the germline J gene. The chain uses TRBV11-3 and TRBJ2-2; 8 bases are shared with TRBD1. There are 15 residues in the CDR3. Germline V gene lookup returns CDR1 SGHNT and CDR2 YENEEA. CDR3 bases read: TGTGCCAGCAGCTTTCAGGGGGCGACCACCAGGGAG. Translation: CASSFQGATTRE. The full CDR3 protein reads CASSFQGATTRELFF.

This clone is medium-sized. From the germline J gene comes the end of the CDR3, since the read stops 3 residues before it. The J gene is TRBJ2-7, the V gene TRBV20-1, with 7 nucleotides matching TRBD1. Germline assignment: CDR1 DFQATT and CDR2 SNEGSKA (reference sequence). V shed 6 bases and J 3 bases; nucleotides not matched to a gene: 11. This CDR3 has 14 residues. CDR3 in amino acids: CSAPHRQGNYEQYF. The CDR3 DNA, read in part, is TGCAGTGCCCCACATCGACAGGGAAACTACGAG.

Points on this clone: Read data end 3 residues before the CDR3 end; the end is taken from the germline J gene. The chain is built from TRBV6-2 or TRBV6-3 and TRBJ2-5; no clear D. The CDR3 length is 12 residues. Germline V lookup: CDR1 MNHEY, CDR2 SVGEGT. V was trimmed by 0 bases and J by 4 bases, leaving 3 bases between them. The sequenced CDR3 bases are TGTGCCAGCAGTTACTCGCGAGAGACC. It translates to CASSYSRET. The complete CDR3 sequence is CASSYSRETQYF.

In its sample, this clone was seen many times. The read ends 3 residues before the CDR3 terminus; that terminus is restored from the germline J gene. The chain carries TRBV2 and TRBJ2-6; D perhaps matches TRBD1 (6 bases). This CDR3 spans 17 amino acids. Looked up from germline, CDR1 is SNHLY and CDR2 is FYNNEI. Trimming shortened V by 7 bases and J by 0 bases, and 16 bases separated the two germline ends. The CDR3 loop is CASTYQGIPSGANVLTF. CDR3 DNA (partial): TGTGCCAGCACCTACCAGGGGATACCCTCTGGGGCCAACGTC.

This clone has a count of ten or more. The read terminates 3 residues ahead of where the CDR3 ends, so the germline J gene completes it. The V gene is TRBV28, the J gene TRBJ1-1, with D tentatively TRBD1 (6 bases). The germline V gene encodes CDR1 MDHEN and CDR2 SYDVKM. V lost 5 bases and J lost 4, with 17 bases in between. The CDR3 is 15 amino acids. CDR3 in amino acids: CASSGSQGPVTEAFF. CDR3 DNA (partial): TGTGCCAGCAGTGGTTCACAGGGACCCGTCACTGAA.